The rows below give T cell receptor beta chains drawn from one sample of a study of blood T cell repertoires in COVID-19. Sequenced by immunoSEQ multiplex PCR; TCRdb stores in-frame clones only, minus some. The table has hundreds of thousands of clones, about 85% seen once; the top ten hold around 2.2%. Sequencing was done on a sample of peripheral blood. The receptors come from a woman aged 45-60 years who had recovered from COVID-19. CDR3s include the opening cysteine and the closing phenylalanine or tryptophan. The D gene is left open where the match is weak. Clone size, where shown, is once, few, many, or a class for clones that have expanded.

V	D	J	size	CDR3	DNA
TRBV2	TRBD1	TRBJ2-7	.	CATTLTGTGHYEQYF	TGTGCCACTACCCTTACCGGGACAGGGCACTACGAGCAGTACTTC
TRBV7-9	.	TRBJ2-1	.	CASSLAAGTDEQFF	TGTGCCAGCAGCTTAGCCGCGGGGACGGATGAGCAGTTCTTC
TRBV5-6	.	TRBJ1-1	.	CASSPFTGFLDTEAFF	TGTGCCAGCAGCCCATTTACGGGGTTTCTTGACACTGAAGCTTTCTTT
TRBV12-3/TRBV12-4	.	TRBJ2-3	.	CASSHGAQYF	TGTGCCAGCAGCCACGGGGCGCAGTATTTT
TRBV11-2	.	TRBJ2-1	once	CASSWPLRSNEQFF	TGTGCCAGCAGCTGGCCCCTGCGGTCCAATGAGCAGTTCTTC
TRBV6-6	.	TRBJ1-6	.	CASSSNSPLHF	TGTGCCAGCAGCTCTAATTCACCCCTCCACTTT
TRBV19	.	TRBJ1-2	.	CASSLAVGYGYTF	TGTGCCAGTAGTTTGGCGGTGGGCTATGGCTACACCTTC
TRBV29-1	.	TRBJ1-1	.	CSVRYGEGTEAFF	TGCAGCGTTCGTTACGGGGAGGGGACTGAAGCTTTCTTT
TRBV6-1	.	TRBJ2-5	.	CASSEGRARGMAETQYF	TGTGCCAGCAGCGAAGGAAGGGCCCGGGGTATGGCGGAGACCCAGTACTTC
TRBV20-1	TRBD1	TRBJ1-5	.	CSASPQGGNQPQHF	TGCAGTGCTAGTCCGCAGGGGGGAAATCAGCCCCAGCATTTT
TRBV19	.	TRBJ2-4	.	CASAGQNKNIQYF	TGTGCCAGTGCTGGGCAGAATAAAAACATTCAGTACTTC
TRBV4-2	TRBD2	TRBJ2-5	.	CASRKSGGLAGERETQYF	TGTGCCAGCAGGAAATCCGGGGGACTAGCGGGAGAGCGGGAGACCCAGTACTTC
TRBV7-2	.	TRBJ1-2	.	CASSLDGLDGYTF	TGTGCCAGCAGCTTAGACGGACTAGATGGCTACACCTTC
TRBV6-5	.	TRBJ2-7	.	CASSTVGQWYEQYF	TGTGCCAGCAGTACGGTAGGACAATGGTACGAGCAGTACTTC
TRBV7-4	TRBD1	TRBJ1-5	.	CASTGQGRQGGQPQHF	TGTGCCAGCACAGGCCAAGGGAGACAGGGAGGTCAGCCCCAGCATTTT
TRBV19	.	TRBJ2-1	.	CASSPPEGVGYNEQFF	TGTGCCAGTAGTCCTCCAGAGGGAGTTGGGTACAATGAGCAGTTCTTC
TRBV9	TRBD2	TRBJ2-1	.	CASSVEGGGPPEQFF	TGTGCCAGCAGCGTAGAAGGCGGGGGGCCACCTGAGCAGTTCTTC
TRBV5-1	.	TRBJ2-3	.	CASSLHRVIDTQYF	TGCGCCAGCAGCTTGCACAGGGTGATAGATACGCAGTATTTT
TRBV28	.	TRBJ1-4	.	CASSLGGAGTNEKLFF	TGTGCCAGCAGTTTAGGGGGGGCCGGGACTAATGAAAAACTGTTTTTT
TRBV9	.	TRBJ2-1	.	CASSVGSNTDEQFF	TGTGCCAGCAGCGTAGGAAGTAATACGGATGAGCAGTTCTTC
TRBV7-9	TRBD2	TRBJ2-7	.	CASSGLAGPKYTYEQYF	TGTGCCAGCAGCGGACTAGCGGGACCCAAATACACCTACGAGCAGTACTTC
TRBV5-1	TRBD1	TRBJ1-2	.	CASSLARDSYGYTF	TGCGCCAGCAGCTTGGCCCGGGACAGCTATGGCTACACCTTC
TRBV19	.	TRBJ1-2	once	CASSPPAGLDGYTF	TGTGCCAGTAGCCCCCCGGCGGGGTTGGATGGCTACACCTTC
TRBV28	.	TRBJ1-2	.	CASSLWTDSNYGYTF	TGTGCCAGCAGTTTATGGACAGATTCTAACTATGGCTACACCTTC
TRBV5-1	.	TRBJ2-7	.	CASSLAPQYEQYF	TGCGCCAGCAGCTTGGCCCCCCAATACGAGCAGTACTTC
TRBV7-2	TRBD1	TRBJ1-2	.	CASSTRGQGYGYTF	TGTGCCAGCAGCACGAGGGGACAGGGCTATGGCTACACCTTC
TRBV30	TRBD1	TRBJ1-2	.	CAWFPGQYYGYTF	TGTGCCTGGTTTCCGGGACAGTACTATGGCTACACCTTC
TRBV5-4	.	TRBJ1-2	.	CASSQQGPGYGYTF	TGTGCCAGCAGCCAACAGGGACCCGGCTATGGCTACACCTTC
TRBV7-3	.	TRBJ1-2	.	CASSLYAGGRGGYTF	TGTGCCAGCAGCTTATATGCCGGAGGTCGGGGTGGCTACACCTTC
TRBV24-1	.	TRBJ1-4	.	CATSDGPHEKLFF	TGTGCCACCAGTGATGGGCCACATGAAAAACTGTTTTTT
TRBV6-6	TRBD1	TRBJ1-1	.	CASKNRGTVAFF	TGTGCCAGCAAAAACAGGGGGACGGTCGCTTTCTTT
TRBV7-2	TRBD1	TRBJ2-3	.	CASSHRGADTQYF	TGTGCCAGCAGCCACAGGGGCGCAGATACGCAGTATTTT
TRBV9	TRBD1	TRBJ1-3	.	CASSVRGTAGNTIYF	TGTGCCAGCAGCGTAAGGGGGACAGCTGGAAACACCATATATTTT
TRBV5-6	TRBD1	TRBJ1-2	.	CASSLRDSYGYTF	TGTGCCAGCAGCTTGCGGGACAGCTATGGCTACACCTTC
TRBV29-1	.	TRBJ2-7	.	CSVAVQIAQYF	TGCAGCGTTGCCGTACAGATCGCGCAGTACTTC
TRBV9	.	TRBJ2-2	.	CASSPHGGDTGELFF	TGTGCCAGCAGCCCCCATGGGGGCGACACCGGGGAGCTGTTTTTT
TRBV7-2	.	TRBJ1-6	.	CASSLAGAVSNSPLHF	TGTGCCAGCAGCTTAGCTGGCGCGGTGTCTAATTCACCCCTCCACTTT
TRBV7-9	TRBD1	TRBJ2-7	.	CASRSTGAIYF	TGTGCCAGCAGATCTACAGGGGCTATCTACTTC
TRBV30	.	TRBJ1-1	.	CAWSVGARNTEAFF	TGTGCCTGGAGTGTAGGGGCACGGAACACTGAAGCTTTCTTT
TRBV13	.	TRBJ2-7	.	CASSLVGTYEQYF	TGTGCCAGCAGCTTAGTCGGGACCTACGAGCAGTACTTC
TRBV28	.	TRBJ1-2	.	CASSLIVGEAYGYTF	TGTGCCAGCAGTTTAATCGTTGGGGAGGCCTATGGCTACACCTTC
TRBV9	TRBD1	TRBJ2-3	.	CASSHEQGASTDTQYF	TGTGCCAGCAGCCATGAACAGGGGGCAAGCACAGATACGCAGTATTTT
TRBV28	TRBD1	TRBJ2-7	.	CASSPRGSPIYEQYF	TGTGCCAGCAGTCCCAGGGGGTCTCCAATCTACGAGCAGTACTTC
TRBV6-2/TRBV6-3	.	TRBJ2-3	.	CASSRRDTQYF	TGTGCCAGCAGCCGCAGGGATACGCAGTATTTT
TRBV5-1	.	TRBJ1-5	.	CASSPGAGTQPQHF	TGCGCCAGCAGCCCAGGGGCTGGAACGCAGCCCCAGCATTTT
TRBV5-1	.	TRBJ1-2	.	CASSFTSNYGYTF	TGCGCCAGCAGCTTCACATCTAACTATGGCTACACCTTC
TRBV18	TRBD1	TRBJ1-5	.	CASSSRGNQPQHF	TGTGCCAGCTCATCCAGGGGGAATCAGCCCCAGCATTTT
TRBV5-1	.	TRBJ2-5	once	CASSVQGTETQYF	TGCGCCAGCAGCGTACAGGGTACCGAGACCCAGTACTTC
TRBV7-2	.	TRBJ2-3	once	CASSLGGWSFGDTQYF	TGTGCCAGCAGCTTAGGCGGCTGGTCTTTCGGAGATACGCAGTATTTT
TRBV7-2	TRBD1	TRBJ2-7	.	CASSLETGTSYEQYF	TGTGCCAGCAGCTTAGAGACAGGGACCTCCTACGAGCAGTACTTC
TRBV2	.	TRBJ2-3	.	CASSRMGGTDTQYF	TGTGCCAGCAGTCGGATGGGGGGTACAGATACGCAGTATTTT
TRBV5-5	TRBD1	TRBJ1-1	.	CASSSNPGQGGLNTEAFF	TGTGCCAGCAGCTCTAACCCGGGACAGGGAGGTTTAAACACTGAAGCTTTCTTT
TRBV5-5	.	TRBJ1-4	.	CASSTGAESEKLFF	TGTGCCAGCAGCACTGGGGCAGAAAGCGAAAAACTGTTTTTT
TRBV7-2	.	TRBJ2-7	.	CASRPRVREQYF	TGTGCCAGCAGACCCAGGGTTCGCGAGCAGTACTTC
TRBV7-3	TRBD1	TRBJ2-7	.	CASSRDRGYEQYF	TGTGCCAGCAGCCGGGACAGGGGGTACGAGCAGTACTTC
TRBV24-1	.	TRBJ2-1	.	CATRASPGENNEQFF	TGTGCCACCAGAGCTAGCCCGGGAGAGAACAATGAGCAGTTCTTC
TRBV3-1/TRBV3-2	TRBD2	TRBJ2-5	.	CASSQYSGGAGETQYF	TGTGCCAGCAGCCAATATAGCGGGGGGGCGGGCGAGACCCAGTACTTC
TRBV6-5	TRBD1	TRBJ2-3	.	CASYPGTGIDTQYF	TGTGCCAGCTATCCCGGGACAGGCATAGATACGCAGTATTTT
TRBV9	.	TRBJ2-1	.	CASSVFTSNEQFF	TGTGCCAGCAGCGTATTCACCAGCAATGAGCAGTTCTTC
TRBV9	.	TRBJ2-2	.	CASSVQWNTGELFF	TGTGCCAGCAGCGTACAATGGAACACCGGGGAGCTGTTTTTT